This T cell receptor (beta chain) was sequenced in a study of T cells in Graves' hyperthyroidism and ophthalmopathy. This CDR3 region has 13 residues. Germline V gene data show CDR1 as MNHEY and CDR2 as SMNVEV (reference sequence). The germline V and J ends were trimmed by 1 base and 4 bases, with 5 bases remaining between them. What was amplified from RNA transcripts were TCR beta CDR3 regions. The primer set for the first-round RT-PCR of the TCR CDR3 was HTBI. TCRdb reprocessed the multiplex PCR reads with MiXCR, giving one entry per CDR3 protein. The sample has 390,000 or so distinct CDR3 sequences; roughly 15% are singletons.

The chain recombines TRBV27 with TRBJ1-5; D remains unclear. What was sequenced was blood. The TCR comes from a man between 18 and 35 years old with Graves' ophthalmopathy. The CDR3: CASSLYVNQPQHF. In DNA, the CDR3 is TGTGCCAGCAGTTTATATGTGAATCAGCCCCAGCATTTT.